The entry below describes one TCR beta chain. Its antigen is unidentified. This sample is drawn from a study of early T cells in non-severe SARS-CoV-2 infection. Study background: Investigators sequenced bulk RNA drawn from unsorted whole blood, and chains remained unpaired.

Per germline, CDR1 SGHNT and CDR2 YENEEA. Between the trimmed V and J ends, which lost 2 bases and 0 bases, there was a span of 23 bases. The CDR3 extends over 20 amino acids. Points from the study as a whole: There was a bias toward anti-spike CD8 responses in VDJdb matching, which missed private and CD4 specificities.

Separate cDNA molecules each had unique molecular identifiers attached to them. TCRdb re-called the 5' RACE reads with MiXCR, one entry per CDR3 protein. Among under 35,000 distinct CDR3 sequences, around 7% were seen once, and the ten largest hold 2.5% to 3%. The TCR originated in an adult who was a healthcare worker with PCR-confirmed SARS-CoV-2 infection or an uninfected control (not recorded which). The material sequenced was whole blood. This chain links TRBV11-3 with TRBJ2-1; maybe TRBD1 (7 bases). CDR3 in amino acids: CASSLQGGPFGGNSYNEQFF. The CDR3, as DNA: TGTGCCAGCAGCTTACAGGGGGGACCATTCGGCGGTAACTCCTACAATGAGCAGTTCTTC.